The clone carrying this T cell receptor beta chain has only a few counts. Its antigen is still unknown. Unmatched junction bases numbered 9, after V lost 5 bases and J lost 0 bases. The CDR3 extends over 17 amino acids. The germline CDR1 and CDR2 sequences are PRHDT and FYEKMQ (reference sequence). Library construction for TCR beta used iRepertoire HTBI primers and Arm-PCR of CDR3 regions. TCRdb re-derived calls from the multiplex PCR reads in MiXCR, one entry per CDR3 protein. The table records fewer than 600,000 distinct CDR3 sequences, less than 25% of them present only once. This entry comes from a study of regulatory T cells in long-lasting Graves disease. The sample's time point: persistent/refractory GD, antithyroid drugs over 5 years with positive TRAb. The TCR library was made from RNA extracted from PBMCs. Study-wide results and caveats: The number of shared public clonotypes was higher in persistent patients (about 2,700) than new patients (966).

The chain couples TRBV13 to TRBJ1-4; 7 bases align to TRBD1. This sample comprised peripheral blood mononuclear cells (PBMCs), obtained when the disease was refractory, from a patient treated with antithyroid drugs. This TCR was recovered from a female donor with Graves disease. CDR3 in DNA: TGTGCCAGCAGCCTACGGGACAGCAAGGCAACTAATGAAAAACTGTTTTTT. Amino acids: CASSLRDSKATNEKLFF.